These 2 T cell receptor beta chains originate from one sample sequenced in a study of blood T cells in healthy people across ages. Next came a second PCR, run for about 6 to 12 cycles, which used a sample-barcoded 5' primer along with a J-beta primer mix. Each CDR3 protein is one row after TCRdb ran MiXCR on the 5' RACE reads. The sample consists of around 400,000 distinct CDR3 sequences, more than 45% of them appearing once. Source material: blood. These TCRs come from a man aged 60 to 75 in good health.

The DNA for the CDR3 is TGTGCCAGCAGCTCAGTCCCTGGTCCGGGCGAGCAGTACTTC. As protein: CASSSVPGPGEQYF. The V call is TRBV7-8, the J call TRBJ2-5; D gene uncertain. The J call may be wrong; the DNA end is better matched by TRBJ2-7. The CDR3 extends over 14 amino acids. Looked up from germline, CDR1 is SGHVS and CDR2 is FQNEAQ.

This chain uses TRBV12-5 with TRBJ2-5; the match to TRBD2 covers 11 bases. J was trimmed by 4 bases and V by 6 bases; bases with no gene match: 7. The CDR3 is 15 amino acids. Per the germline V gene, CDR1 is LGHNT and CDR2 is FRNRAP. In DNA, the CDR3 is TGTGCTAGTGGCCCGGGACTAGCGGATGGAGAGACCCAGTACTTC. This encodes CASGPGLADGETQYF.